This T cell receptor (beta chain) was sequenced in a study of blood T cell repertoires in COVID-19. Study background: Sources were T cells, B-cell-depleted T cells, or PBMCs; the material itself was cDNA or gDNA.

V was clipped by 4 bases and J by 2 bases, with 13 bases between them. This CDR3 contains 14 residues. The germline CDR1 and CDR2 sequences are SGHNT and YYREEE (reference sequence). Study processing details: Amplifying reference gene primers gave estimates of nucleated cell counts. Clones were read by immunoSEQ multiplex PCR, and TCRdb kept only the in-frame ones, dropping some. V and J calls and clone size are as listed in that table; D and trimming were resolved from the DNA. The table lists 120,000 or so clones, just under 85% of them singletons. This chain joins TRBV5-4 and TRBJ2-7, with D uncertain. The source is a woman aged 45-59 years with acute or convalescent COVID-19. The material sequenced was peripheral blood. The CDR3 spells CASSLVGRTYEQYF. The CDR3 region has the DNA TGTGCCAGCAGCCTCGTGGGCAGGACCTACGAGCAGTACTTC.